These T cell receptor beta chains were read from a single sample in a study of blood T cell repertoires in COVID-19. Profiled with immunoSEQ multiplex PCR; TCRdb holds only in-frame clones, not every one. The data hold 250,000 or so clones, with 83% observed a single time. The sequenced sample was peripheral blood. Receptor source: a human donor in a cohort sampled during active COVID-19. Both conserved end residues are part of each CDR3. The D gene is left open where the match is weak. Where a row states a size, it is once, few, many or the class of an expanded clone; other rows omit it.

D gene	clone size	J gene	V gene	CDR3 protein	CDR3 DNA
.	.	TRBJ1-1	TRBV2	CASSGVRGTEAFF	TGTGCCAGCAGTGGTGTTCGGGGCACTGAAGCTTTCTTT
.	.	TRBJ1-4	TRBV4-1	CASSQGGVGIGEKLFF	TGCGCCAGCAGCCAAGGGGGCGTGGGCATTGGTGAAAAACTGTTTTTT
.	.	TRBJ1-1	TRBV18	CASSSRSLQDTEAFF	TGTGCCAGCTCATCGAGGAGTTTACAGGACACTGAAGCTTTCTTT
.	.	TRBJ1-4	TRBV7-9	CASSLSSATNEKLFF	TGTGCCAGCAGCTTAAGTTCAGCAACTAATGAAAAACTGTTTTTT
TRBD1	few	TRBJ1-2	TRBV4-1	CASRPGGQGWGNGGYTF	TGCGCCAGCAGACCAGGTGGACAGGGCTGGGGGAACGGTGGCTACACCTTC
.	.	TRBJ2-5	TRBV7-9	CASSLVGFQETQYF	TGTGCCAGCAGCTTAGTCGGGTTCCAAGAGACCCAGTACTTC
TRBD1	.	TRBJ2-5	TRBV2	CASRQGAGGETQYF	TGTGCCAGCAGACAGGGGGCTGGAGGTGAGACCCAGTACTTC
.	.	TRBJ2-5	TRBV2	CASCGQSTGKTQYF	TGTGCCAGCTGCGGACAGTCCACAGGCAAGACCCAGTACTTC
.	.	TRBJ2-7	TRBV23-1	CASSQSNRAYEQYF	TGCGCCAGCAGTCAATCGAACAGGGCCTACGAGCAGTACTTC
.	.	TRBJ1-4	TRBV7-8	CASSPGAVEEKLFF	TGTGCCAGCAGCCCCGGTGCGGTAGAGGAAAAACTGTTTTTT
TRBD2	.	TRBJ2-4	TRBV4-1	CASSQEPRGGENIQYF	TGCGCCAGCAGCCAAGAGCCACGGGGAGGGGAAAACATTCAGTACTTC
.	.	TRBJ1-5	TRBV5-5	CASSLVSNQPQHF	TGTGCCAGCAGCTTGGTGTCAAATCAGCCCCAGCATTTT
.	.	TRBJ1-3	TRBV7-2	CASSTGSGGNTIYF	TGTGCCAGCAGCACAGGGTCCGGTGGAAACACCATATATTTT
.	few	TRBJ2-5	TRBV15	CATSREASVGTQYF	TGTGCCACCAGCAGAGAGGCTAGCGTAGGGACCCAGTACTTC
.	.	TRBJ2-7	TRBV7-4	CASSLDDCYEQYF	TGTGCCAGCAGCTTAGATGACTGCTACGAGCAGTACTTC
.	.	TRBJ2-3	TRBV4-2	CASSQVGAATDTQYF	TGTGCCAGCAGCCAAGTTGGGGCAGCCACAGATACGCAGTATTTT
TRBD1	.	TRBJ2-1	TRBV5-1	CASSLGQGSANEQFF	TGCGCCAGCAGCTTGGGACAGGGGTCGGCCAATGAGCAGTTCTTC
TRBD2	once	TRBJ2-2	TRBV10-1	CASSGTSGSKSPGELFF	TGCGCCAGCAGTGGGACTAGCGGGAGTAAAAGTCCCGGGGAGCTGTTTTTT
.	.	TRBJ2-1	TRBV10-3	CAISASPGGDEQFF	TGTGCCATCAGTGCCTCCCCCGGAGGTGATGAGCAGTTCTTC
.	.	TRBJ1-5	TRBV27	CASSGLVSNQPQHF	TGTGCCAGCAGTGGGCTGGTTAGCAATCAGCCCCAGCATTTT
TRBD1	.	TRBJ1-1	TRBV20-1	CSAVQGAEAFF	TGCAGTGCGGTACAGGGGGCAGAAGCTTTCTTT
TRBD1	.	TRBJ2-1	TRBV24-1	CATSERPGTGDFF	TGTGCCACCAGTGAAAGACCCGGGACAGGGGACTTCTTC
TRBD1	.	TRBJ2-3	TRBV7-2	CASRKTGGTDTQYF	TGTGCCAGCAGAAAGACAGGGGGCACAGATACGCAGTATTTT
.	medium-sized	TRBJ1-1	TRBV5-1	CASSLGGQGEAFF	TGCGCCAGCAGCTTGGGGGGGCAAGGTGAAGCTTTCTTT
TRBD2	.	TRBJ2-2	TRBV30	CAWSPWGGYTGELFF	TGTGCCTGGAGTCCCTGGGGGGGGTACACCGGGGAGCTGTTTTTT
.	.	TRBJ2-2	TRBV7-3	CASSPLRRNTGELFF	TGTGCCAGCAGCCCCTTGAGGAGGAACACCGGGGAGCTGTTTTTT
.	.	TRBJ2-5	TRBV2	CASTRGNQETQYF	TGTGCCAGCACAAGGGGGAACCAAGAGACCCAGTACTTC
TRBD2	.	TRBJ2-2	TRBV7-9	CASSLAGGVTGELFF	TGTGCCAGCAGTTTAGCGGGAGGGGTCACCGGGGAGCTGTTTTTT
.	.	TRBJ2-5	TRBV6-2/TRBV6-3	CASSYSRGPRTQYF	TGTGCCAGCAGTTACTCCAGGGGCCCAAGGACCCAGTACTTC
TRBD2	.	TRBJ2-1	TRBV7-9	CASSGGAGGPGYNEQFF	TGTGCCAGCAGCGGCGGGGCGGGAGGGCCCGGTTACAATGAGCAGTTCTTC
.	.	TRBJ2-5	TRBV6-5	CASSSDQETQYF	TGTGCCAGCAGCAGCGATCAAGAGACCCAGTACTTC
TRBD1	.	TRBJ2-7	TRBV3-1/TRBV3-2	CASSPPSLQGAGTEQYF	TGTGCCAGCAGCCCTCCCTCCCTACAGGGGGCAGGCACCGAGCAGTACTTC
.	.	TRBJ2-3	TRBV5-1	CASSLPTGETDTQYF	TGCGCCAGCAGCTTGCCGACAGGAGAAACAGATACGCAGTATTTT
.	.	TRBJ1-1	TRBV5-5	CASSLLGNTEAFF	TGTGCCAGCAGCTTGCTCGGGAACACTGAAGCTTTCTTT
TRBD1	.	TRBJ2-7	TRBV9	CASSAAGQGSNEQYF	TGTGCCAGCAGCGCCGCGGGACAGGGCAGTAACGAGCAGTACTTC
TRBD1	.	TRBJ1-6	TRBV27	CASRPAGTGGDSPLHF	TGTGCCAGCCGCCCCGCCGGGACAGGGGGCGATTCACCCCTCCACTTT
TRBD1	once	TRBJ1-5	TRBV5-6	CASSAQGNSNQPQHF	TGTGCCAGCAGCGCACAGGGGAATAGCAATCAGCCCCAGCATTTT
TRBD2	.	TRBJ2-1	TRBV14	CASSPLRLAGMYEQFF	TGTGCCAGCAGCCCGCTGAGACTAGCGGGAATGTATGAGCAGTTCTTC
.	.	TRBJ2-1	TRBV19	CANRTDGDEQFF	TGTGCCAATAGGACAGACGGCGATGAGCAGTTCTTC
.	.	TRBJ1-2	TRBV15	CATSRGSQEGGYTF	TGTGCCACCAGCAGAGGGTCACAGGAAGGTGGCTACACCTTC
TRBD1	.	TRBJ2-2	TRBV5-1	CASSLEGTGGAGELFF	TGCGCCAGCAGCTTGGAGGGGACAGGGGGCGCGGGGGAGCTGTTTTTT
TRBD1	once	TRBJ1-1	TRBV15	CATSTGQDTEAFF	TGTGCCACCAGCACAGGACAGGACACTGAAGCTTTCTTT
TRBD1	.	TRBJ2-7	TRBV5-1	CASSLPTGTYEQYF	TGCGCCAGCAGCCTCCCGACAGGGACCTACGAGCAGTACTTC
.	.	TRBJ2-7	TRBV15	CATSTQTGSYEQYF	TGTGCCACCAGCACCCAGACAGGCTCCTACGAGCAGTACTTC
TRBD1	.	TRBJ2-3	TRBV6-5	CASSYSKDRVTDTQYF	TGTGCCAGCAGTTACTCGAAGGACAGGGTTACGGATACGCAGTATTTT
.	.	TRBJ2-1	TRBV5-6	CASRASGSGNNEQFF	TGTGCCAGCAGGGCGAGTGGGTCAGGTAACAATGAGCAGTTCTTC
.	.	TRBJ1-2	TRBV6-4	CAGSTSPGVGGYTF	TGTGCCGGCAGCACGTCCCCCGGGGTAGGTGGCTACACCTTC
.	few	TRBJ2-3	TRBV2	CASSDRGLDTQYF	TGTGCCAGCAGTGATCGGGGATTAGATACGCAGTATTTT